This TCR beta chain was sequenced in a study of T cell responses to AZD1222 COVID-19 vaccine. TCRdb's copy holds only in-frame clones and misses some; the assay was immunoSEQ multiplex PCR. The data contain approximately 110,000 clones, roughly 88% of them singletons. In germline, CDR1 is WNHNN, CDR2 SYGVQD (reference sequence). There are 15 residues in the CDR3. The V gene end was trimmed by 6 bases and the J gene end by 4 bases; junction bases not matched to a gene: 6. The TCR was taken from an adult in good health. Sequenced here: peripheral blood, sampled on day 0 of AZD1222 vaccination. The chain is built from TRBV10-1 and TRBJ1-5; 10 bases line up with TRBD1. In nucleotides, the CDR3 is TGCGCCAGCAGCGATCCGGGACAGGGGAATCAGCCCCAGCATTTT. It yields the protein CASSDPGQGNQPQHF.